The 26 T cell receptor beta chains listed next were all sequenced from one sample in a study of T cell changes during pregnancy in multiple sclerosis. Only in-frame clones appear in the TCRdb table, and some are missing; sequencing was by immunoSEQ multiplex PCR. The sample includes under 70,000 clones, about 90% of them seen just once. The sample consisted of CD4+ T cells from peripheral blood mononuclear cells, taken after pregnancy. Source of these receptors: a female donor in good health, enrolled as a control in a pregnancy study.

The chain employs TRBV7-2 and TRBJ1-5, with 7 bases matching TRBD1. The germline gives CDR1 SGHTA, CDR2 FQGNSA. V trimming: 1 base; J trimming: 7 bases; junction bases outside the gene matches: 1. This CDR3 is 13 amino acids long. The CDR3 protein is CASSLGGGQPQHF. DNA of the CDR3: TGTGCCAGCAGCTTAGGAGGGGGCCAGCCCCAGCATTTT. The full variable domain, its missing parts supplied by reference TRBV7-2 and TRBJ1-5, is GAGVSQSPSNKVTEKGKDVELRCDPISGHTALYWYRQSLGQGLEFLIYFQGNSAPDKSGLPSDRFSAERTGGSVSTLTIQRTQQEDSAVYLCASSLGGGQPQHFGDGTRLSIL.

The gene calls are TRBV5-4 and TRBJ2-3, with TRBD1 identical over 7 bases. With 0 bases clipped from V and 2 bases from J, the junction kept 3 bases outside the gene matches. The CDR3 sequence is 15 residues long. Germline V lookup: CDR1 SGHNT, CDR2 YYREEE (reference sequence). CDR3: CASSLGQGNTDTQYF. CDR3 DNA: TGTGCCAGCAGCTTGGGACAGGGTAACACAGATACGCAGTATTTT.

V and J are TRBV13 and TRBJ2-5, with 10 bases matching TRBD1. Germline CDR1 is PRHDT and CDR2 is FYEKMQ (reference sequence). The CDR3 is 15 residues long. V lost 5 bases, J lost 5 bases, and 8 bases stayed unmatched. DNA for the CDR3: TGTGCCAGCAGCAGAGGACAGGGGGAGGGGGAGACCCAGTACTTC. It yields the protein CASSRGQGEGETQYF.

For the CDR3, the DNA is TGCGCCAGCAGCTGGGGGGGCGGTGCAACTAATGAAAAACTGTTTTTT. Protein product: CASSWGGGATNEKLFF. V usage is TRBV5-1 and J usage is TRBJ1-4; possible D gene TRBD1, 6 bases. Germline loops: CDR1 SGHRS, CDR2 YFSETQ. V was clipped by 3 bases and J by 0 bases, with 12 bases between them. This CDR3 has 16 amino acids.

The rearrangement links TRBV10-3 to TRBJ2-5; 12 bases fit TRBD2. There are 16 residues in the CDR3. V was clipped by 0 bases and J by 1 base; unmatched bases: 0. Per germline, CDR1 ENHRY and CDR2 SYGVKD. In DNA form, the CDR3 reads TGTGCCATCAGTGAGTCGACTAGCGGGGGCCAAGAGACCCAGTACTTC. This codes for CAISESTSGGQETQYF.

The chain recombines TRBV19 with TRBJ2-2; 8 bases line up with TRBD2. There are 17 residues in the CDR3. Germline V gives CDR1 LNHDA, CDR2 SQIVND (reference sequence). V gave up 5 bases and J gave up 8 bases; unmatched junction bases: 16. Written as DNA, the CDR3 is TGTGCCAGTAGTTCCACCCACTCCCCCGGGACTAGAGGGGAGCTGTTTTTT. Encoded protein: CASSSTHSPGTRGELFF.

This chain joins TRBV7-2 and TRBJ2-1, with D perhaps matching TRBD2 (5 bases). V lost 1 base and J 3 bases, leaving 10 bases between the germline ends. Germline V gives CDR1 SGHTA, CDR2 FQGNSA. The CDR3 consists of 15 residues. This CDR3 is CASSLDRGFYNEQFF. The DNA for the CDR3 is TGTGCCAGCAGCTTAGATCGGGGTTTCTACAATGAGCAGTTCTTC.

The chain links TRBV19 to TRBJ1-2; D uncertain. Germline loops: CDR1 LNHDA, CDR2 SQIVND (reference sequence). The CDR3 contains 14 residues. V was cut by 0 bases and J by 4 bases, with 9 bases left in between. The CDR3 bases are TGTGCCAGTAGTATAGATCCGGCAGGCTATGGCTACACCTTC. Protein product: CASSIDPAGYGYTF.

The chain links TRBV18 to TRBJ2-1; 8 bases agree with TRBD2. CDR1 is KGHSH and CDR2 is LQKENI in the germline V gene. Trimming removed 1 base from V and 8 bases from J; junction bases left unmatched: 7. The CDR3 consists of 15 residues. The CDR3 loop is CASSPLAGIADEQFF. CDR3 in DNA: TGTGCCAGCTCACCACTAGCGGGGATAGCGGATGAGCAGTTCTTC. Based on the CDR3 plus reference TRBV18 and TRBJ2-1, the full variable domain is NAGVMQNPRHLVRRRGQEARLRCSPMKGHSHVYWYRQLPEEGLKFMVYLQKENIIDESGMPKERFSAEFPKEGPSILRIQQVVRGDSAAYFCASSPLAGIADEQFFGPGTRLTVL.

The rearrangement links TRBV6-5 to TRBJ1-2; TRBD1 agrees at 7 bases. The CDR3 is 14 amino acids. With V trimmed by 5 bases and J by 8 bases, 11 bases remained unmatched. CDR1 MNHEY and CDR2 SVGAGI come from the germline V gene. The CDR3 nucleotides read TGTGCCAGCAGTCGATACCGGGACAGCGGAGGCTACACCTTC. It codes for CASSRYRDSGGYTF.

V and J are TRBV7-2 and TRBJ2-7, with a weak D call TRBD1 (6 bases). CDR1 is SGHTA and CDR2 is FQGNSA in the germline V gene. V lost 7 bases to trimming and J lost 2 bases, with 18 bases between them. This CDR3 region has 15 residues. The CDR3 nucleotides read TGTGCCAGCAACTTCGGTCAGGGGCTAACCTACGAGCAGTACTTC. Its protein product is CASNFGQGLTYEQYF.

The CDR3 reads CASSLDQGDEAFF. As DNA, the CDR3 is TGTGCCAGCAGCCTTGATCAGGGGGATGAAGCTTTCTTT. The V and J genes are TRBV7-9 and TRBJ1-1; 7 nucleotides agree with TRBD1. Germline assignment: CDR1 SEHNR and CDR2 FQNEAQ (reference sequence). After removal of 5 bases from V and 7 bases from J, the junction contained 7 bases not matched to a gene. The CDR3 totals 13 residues.

The genes are TRBV19 and TRBJ2-2; 11 positions match TRBD1. Trimming cost V 7 bases and J 3 bases; bases outside gene matches: 7. CDR3 size: 16 residues. From germline, CDR1 is LNHDA and CDR2 SQIVND (reference sequence). This CDR3 is CASTRDRGAYTGELFF. For the CDR3, the DNA is TGTGCCAGTACCAGGGACAGGGGGGCGTACACCGGGGAGCTGTTTTTT.

The genes are TRBV7-9 and TRBJ2-2; 7 positions agree with TRBD1. CDR1 is SEHNR and CDR2 is FQNEAQ in the germline V gene (reference sequence). The length of the CDR3 is 16 residues. V lost 5 bases, J lost 7 bases, and 13 bases stayed unmatched. In DNA, the CDR3 is TGTGCCAGCAGCCAGGTCAGGGGGAAGTTTGGCGGGGAGCTGTTTTTT. Its translation is CASSQVRGKFGGELFF.

The chain recombines TRBV7-2 with TRBJ2-7; 7 bases are a match to TRBD1. With 5 bases clipped from V and 4 bases from J, the junction kept 8 bases outside the gene matches. The CDR3 extends over 14 amino acids. Germline CDR1 and CDR2: SGHTA and FQGNSA. This chain's CDR3 is CASSVDRNRYEQYF. The DNA for the CDR3 is TGTGCCAGCAGCGTGGACAGGAATAGATACGAGCAGTACTTC.

This clone was seen more than once but under ten times. The V and J genes are TRBV7-2 and TRBJ2-1; 7 bases fit TRBD2. J gave up 3 bases and V 5 bases, and 10 bases lay outside the gene matches. CDR1 is SGHTA and CDR2 is FQGNSA in the germline V gene. The CDR3 consists of 16 residues. CDR3 in amino acids: CASSPGHGGFYNEQFF. The CDR3 DNA follows: TGTGCCAGCAGCCCCGGCCACGGGGGGTTCTACAATGAGCAGTTCTTC.

The chain uses TRBV20-1 and TRBJ2-7; D is ambiguous. Trimming removed 3 bases from V and 8 bases from J, with 8 bases in between. The CDR3 totals 10 residues. Germline loops: CDR1 DFQATT, CDR2 SNEGSKA (reference sequence). The CDR3 loop is CSASNSQQYF. DNA of the CDR3: TGCAGTGCTAGTAACTCCCAGCAGTACTTC.

This rearrangement joins TRBV11-3 to TRBJ2-6; 7 bases are shared with TRBD1. Germline CDR1 is SGHNT and CDR2 is YENEEA. Trimming at V came to 6 bases and at J to 2 bases, leaving 7 bases not matched to a gene. The CDR3 is made up of 16 amino acids. The DNA of the CDR3 is TGTGCCAGCAGGCGACAGGGAGTGACTGGGGCCAACGTCCTGACTTTC. Translation: CASRRQGVTGANVLTF. Full variable domain (outside the CDR3, taken from reference TRBV11-3 and TRBJ2-6): EAGVVQSPRYKIIEKKQPVAFWCNPISGHNTLYWYLQNLGQGPELLIRYENEEAVDDSQLPKDRFSAERLKGVDSTLKIQPAELGDSAVYLCASRRQGVTGANVLTFGAGSRLTVL.

In this sample, this clone turned up once. The genes are TRBV5-6 and TRBJ2-3; a possible D gene is TRBD1 (6 bases). Germline V gives CDR1 SGHDT, CDR2 YYEEEE. The CDR3 length is 17 residues. Trimming took 1 base from V and 0 from J, leaving 15 bases between them. The CDR3: CASSLRAGATSTDTQYF. In DNA, the CDR3 is TGTGCCAGCAGCTTGAGGGCAGGGGCGACTAGCACAGATACGCAGTATTTT. The full variable domain, its missing parts supplied by reference TRBV5-6 and TRBJ2-3, is DAGVTQSPTHLIKTRGQQVTLRCSPKSGHDTVSWYQQALGQGPQFIFQYYEEEERQRGNFPDRFSGHQFPNYSSELNVNALLLGDSALYLCASSLRAGATSTDTQYFGPGTRLTVL.

V usage is TRBV14 and J usage is TRBJ2-7; tentative D call: TRBD1 (6 bases). The CDR3 has 15 residues. CDR1 is SGHDN and CDR2 is FVKESK in the germline V gene. V gave up 0 bases and J gave up 3 bases, with 12 bases separating them. The CDR3 DNA reads TGTGCCAGCAGCCAAGAAGCCAGGGGTTTCTACGAGCAGTACTTC. Translated, it gives CASSQEARGFYEQYF.

This chain connects TRBV2 to TRBJ1-2; weak D call: TRBD1 (6 bases). In germline, CDR1 is SNHLY, CDR2 FYNNEI. Between the trimmed V and J ends, which lost 9 bases and 1 base, there was a span of 15 bases. The CDR3 is made up of 14 amino acids. The CDR3 region is CARSNTGFNYGYTF. The CDR3 DNA reads as TGTGCCAGATCAAACACAGGGTTTAACTATGGCTACACCTTC.

The chain recombines TRBV19 with TRBJ1-6; 8 nucleotides line up with TRBD1. V was pared by 5 bases and J by 6 bases, with 6 bases of the junction left unmatched. Germline lookup yields CDR1 LNHDA and CDR2 SQIVND (reference sequence). The CDR3 extends over 15 amino acids. The chain's CDR3 is CASSVTGTGNSPLHF. CDR3 sequence (DNA): TGTGCCAGTAGTGTAACCGGGACAGGTAATTCACCCCTCCACTTT.

The V call is TRBV19, the J call TRBJ2-5; 10 bases match TRBD2. V was pared by 5 bases and J by 2 bases, with 11 bases of the junction left unmatched. The CDR3 spans 17 residues. Germline loops: CDR1 LNHDA, CDR2 SQIVND (reference sequence). The CDR3 DNA follows: TGTGCCAGTAGTGGAAGCCGGACTAGCGGATTACAAGAGACCCAGTACTTC. This codes for CASSGSRTSGLQETQYF.

This chain connects TRBV2 to TRBJ1-4; 7 bases map to TRBD1. Germline loops: CDR1 SNHLY, CDR2 FYNNEI. This CDR3 has 14 residues. The J segment lost 3 bases and the V segment lost 5 bases, leaving 3 bases of the junction unmatched. The CDR3 here is CASSRDRSNEKLFF. In nucleotides, the CDR3 is TGTGCCAGCAGTCGGGACAGATCTAATGAAAAACTGTTTTTT.

This rearrangement joins TRBV9 to TRBJ1-6, with D maybe TRBD1 (6 bases). Germline CDR1 and CDR2: SGDLS and YYNGEE. The CDR3 consists of 17 residues. The V gene lost 0 bases and the J gene lost 2 bases, with 12 bases spanning the gap. The CDR3 here is CASSVDARGTYNSPLHF. DNA of the CDR3: TGTGCCAGCAGCGTAGATGCAAGGGGGACCTATAATTCACCCCTCCACTTT.

This chain uses TRBV9 with TRBJ2-2, with D perhaps matching TRBD2 (7 bases). CDR1 and CDR2 (germline): SGDLS, YYNGEE. V was trimmed by 7 bases and J by 6 bases, leaving 22 bases between them. CDR3 length: 16 amino acids. Here the CDR3 reads CASAMGGAAGSGELFF. CDR3 sequence (DNA): TGTGCCAGCGCCATGGGGGGGGCCGCGGGTTCCGGGGAGCTGTTTTTT.